The T cell receptor beta chain described here comes from a study of synovial regulatory T cells in juvenile arthritis. General study points: iaTreg TCR repertoires were largely private across patients and partially overlapped synovial Teff and blood CPL. Synovial Tregs shared more CDR3 sequences with iaTregs than other blood Tregs.

The synovial samples were synovial fluid, paired with peripheral blood from each active arthritis patient. Donors were some eleven juvenile idiopathic arthritis patients with active disease, 3 polyarticular and 8 oligoarticular. Median disease duration was approximately 7 years, range 0.2-19.1. Clones were sequenced by immunoSEQ multiplex PCR, and TCRdb holds only the in-frame ones, with some missing. This table holds roughly 1,500 clones. The CDR3 has 14 residues. The record lacks a DNA sequence. Germline assignment: CDR1 SGHRS and CDR2 YFSETQ. This clone registers medium-sized by frequency. Its antigen remains unknown.

This TCR was recovered from a donor aged 2 to 35 with juvenile idiopathic arthritis. Sequencing was carried out using Treg cells from the synovium. The V call is TRBV5-1, the J call TRBJ2-5; the TRBD2 assignment by TCRdb is unverifiable without DNA. CDR3: CASAMGKRGETQYF.